The 26 T cell receptor beta chains below come from one sample, sequenced in a study of blood T cell repertoires in COVID-19. TCRdb's table, derived via immunoSEQ multiplex PCR, lists solely in-frame clones and lacks some. The data hold 150,000 to 200,000 clones, with about 91% observed a single time. The sample taken for sequencing was PBMCs or T cells enriched from blood (not recorded which). The receptors shown here come from a woman aged 18-35 years who had recovered from COVID-19.

The gene calls are TRBV27 and TRBJ2-1; 13 nucleotides align to TRBD2. The CDR3 runs 21 residues. Germline V gives CDR1 MNHEY, CDR2 SMNVEV (reference sequence). V was clipped by 5 bases and J by 4 bases; unmatched bases: 20. For the CDR3, the DNA is TGTGCCAGCAGTCCCCATACCGGACTAGCGGGAGTTAGCCCGTCATACAATGAGCAGTTCTTC. It yields the protein CASSPHTGLAGVSPSYNEQFF.

This clone was seen only once. The rearrangement joins TRBV3-1 (or the pseudogene TRBV3-2) to TRBJ2-7; 7 positions agree with TRBD2. The ends lost 2 bases at V and 7 bases at J; junction bases unmatched: 11. CDR3 size: 15 residues. From germline, CDR1 is LGHDT and CDR2 YNNKEL (reference sequence). CDR3 protein: CASSQHGRELGEQYF. In nucleotides, the CDR3 is TGTGCCAGCAGCCAACATGGGCGGGAGCTAGGAGAGCAGTACTTC.

The chain has TRBV29-1 and TRBJ2-5; 14 bases fit TRBD2. The CDR3 extends over 17 amino acids. The ends lost 6 bases at V and 4 bases at J; junction bases unmatched: 13. The V gene's germline CDR1 is SQVTM and CDR2 ANQGSEA. The DNA for the CDR3 is TGCAGCGTGGACGGACTAGCGGGAGGCATGTGGGGAGAGACCCAGTACTTC. Residues: CSVDGLAGGMWGETQYF.

The chain combines TRBV7-9 with TRBJ1-2, with 8 positions matching TRBD1. The CDR3 sequence is 16 residues long. The V gene end was trimmed by 5 bases and the J gene end by 5 bases; junction bases not matched to a gene: 13. Germline values: CDR1 SEHNR, CDR2 FQNEAQ (reference sequence). The CDR3 DNA is TGTGCCAGCAGCCAAACTCGTGGGGACAGGATATATGGCTACACCTTC. Translated, it gives CASSQTRGDRIYGYTF.

Many counts were recorded for this clone. The chain combines TRBV27 with TRBJ2-7; 11 positions match TRBD1. The trim removed 6 bases at V and 3 bases at J, leaving 10 bases unmatched. From germline, CDR1 is MNHEY and CDR2 SMNVEV (reference sequence). This CDR3 is built from 16 residues. The CDR3 region is CASSPTGTGGFYEQYF. The DNA of the CDR3 is TGTGCCAGCAGCCCAACCGGGACAGGGGGGTTCTACGAGCAGTACTTC.

V and J are TRBV21-1 and TRBJ1-5; the table calls TRBD1, which could not be checked here. TRBV21-1 is listed as a pseudogene. This CDR3 is 19 amino acids long. The CDR3 DNA sequence: TGTGCCAGCAGCAAACTTAAGGCGACAAGACAACCTTTGAATCAGCCCCAGCATTTT. This encodes CASSKLKATRQPLNQPQHF.

The chain employs TRBV4-3 and TRBJ2-3; 10 bases match TRBD2. CDR3 length equals 16 residues. The junction had 6 bases not matched to a gene; V was cut back by 0 bases and J by 6 bases. Germline V gene lookup returns CDR1 LGHNA and CDR2 YSLEER. The CDR3 coding sequence is TGCGCCAGCAGCCAAGATAGGGGTAGCGGGGGGGATACGCAGTATTTT. Protein sequence: CASSQDRGSGGDTQYF.

The chain carries TRBV7-2 and TRBJ2-1, with 13 nucleotides matching TRBD2. Trimming removed 4 bases from V and 13 bases from J; junction bases left unmatched: 7. This CDR3 comprises 14 residues. The germline gives CDR1 SGHTA, CDR2 FQGNSA. CDR3 DNA: TGTGCCAGCAGCTCTGGGACTAGCGGGACTGCACAGTTCTTC. Translation gives CASSSGTSGTAQFF.

The genes are TRBV18 and TRBJ2-3; no definite D call. The CDR3 runs 17 residues. Germline CDR1 is KGHSH and CDR2 is LQKENI. V was clipped by 2 bases and J by 3 bases, with 18 bases between them. This CDR3 reads CASSPLATGPNTDTQYF. The CDR3 DNA sequence: TGTGCCAGCTCACCATTGGCGACTGGCCCGAATACAGATACGCAGTATTTT.

The genes are TRBV2 and TRBJ1-6; the D gene is possibly TRBD1 (6 bases). Trimming took 6 bases from V and 2 from J, leaving 14 bases between them. Germline CDR1 reads SNHLY; CDR2 reads FYNNEI. This CDR3 has 16 residues. CDR3 coding DNA: TGTGCCAGCAGCCCTATCAGGGGCCCCTATAATTCACCCCTCCACTTT. Protein product: CASSPIRGPYNSPLHF.

V is TRBV28 and J is TRBJ2-6; the D gene is possibly TRBD1 (6 bases). V was trimmed by 7 bases and J by 0 bases, leaving 13 bases between them. The CDR3 covers 16 residues. CDR1 is MDHEN, CDR2 SYDVKM, per germline. CDR3 sequence (DNA): TGTGCCAGCAATTACAGGGTAGGCTCTGGGGCCAACGTCCTGACTTTC. Translated, it gives CASNYRVGSGANVLTF. The whole variable domain, remainder taken from reference TRBV28 and TRBJ2-6, is DVKVTQSSRYLVKRTGEKVFLECVQDMDHENMFWYRQDPGLGLRLIYFSYDVKMKEKGDIPEGYSVSREKKERFSLILESASTNQTSMYLCASNYRVGSGANVLTFGAGSRLTVL.

The rearrangement joins TRBV29-1 to TRBJ2-7; the match to TRBD2 covers 9 bases. V shed 2 bases, J shed 0 bases, and the junction held 2 bases outside the gene matches. Per the germline V gene, CDR1 is SQVTM and CDR2 is ANQGSEA. This CDR3 has 14 amino acids. This chain's CDR3 is CSVESSGSSYEQYF. In DNA form, the CDR3 reads TGCAGCGTTGAAAGTAGCGGGAGCTCCTACGAGCAGTACTTC.

The chain combines TRBV6-1 with TRBJ2-6; D is unresolved. The CDR3 loop spans 16 amino acids. Germline V CDR1 and CDR2: MNHNS, SASEGT. With 4 bases removed from V and 1 base from J, the gap between germline ends came to 11 bases. The chain's CDR3 is CASSALTSSGANVLTF. The DNA for the CDR3 is TGTGCCAGCAGTGCGTTAACATCTTCTGGGGCCAACGTCCTGACTTTC.

The chain couples TRBV10-3 to TRBJ2-1; TRBD2 matches at 11 bases. Germline assignment: CDR1 ENHRY and CDR2 SYGVKD. V shed 9 bases and J 7 bases; nucleotides not matched to a gene: 5. The length of the CDR3 is 13 residues. The CDR3 nucleotides are TGTGCCATTACTAGCGGGAGTCGGAATGAGCAGTTCTTC. Protein: CAITSGSRNEQFF.

The table lists this clone with a count of one. This chain links TRBV13 with TRBJ2-1; a weak D match, TRBD1 (6 bases). The CDR3 has 17 residues. The germline V gene has CDR1 PRHDT and CDR2 FYEKMQ (reference sequence). V lost 5 bases and J 5 bases, leaving 22 bases between the germline ends. CDR3 sequence (DNA): TGTGCCAGCAGCACAACGGCTTTTGTGGGGGACAACAATGAGCAGTTCTTC. Translating gives CASSTTAFVGDNNEQFF.

The chain is built from TRBV7-2 and TRBJ2-4, with 8 bases aligning to TRBD2. The CDR3 is 17 amino acids. Trimming took 0 bases from V and 0 from J; bases not matched to a gene: 4. Per germline, CDR1 SGHTA and CDR2 FQGNSA. The CDR3 loop is CASSLAGLVLAKNIQYF. The CDR3 coding sequence is TGTGCCAGCAGCTTAGCGGGACTAGTTTTAGCCAAAAACATTCAGTACTTC.

The V and J genes are TRBV28 and TRBJ1-5; 9 bases match TRBD1. CDR3 length equals 18 residues. The junction had 12 bases not matched to a gene; V was cut back by 4 bases and J by 2 bases. The germline V gene encodes CDR1 MDHEN and CDR2 SYDVKM. The CDR3 sequence: CASSSGQGILMGNQPQHF. The CDR3 DNA is TGTGCCAGCAGTTCGGGACAGGGAATTTTAATGGGCAATCAGCCCCAGCATTTT.

V and J are TRBV7-2 and TRBJ2-7; weak D call: TRBD1 (5 bases). The germline CDR1 and CDR2 sequences are SGHTA and FQGNSA. This CDR3 contains 15 residues. Deletions cut 5 bases from V and 3 bases from J, with 17 bases between. CDR3 in DNA: TGTGCCAGCAGCGAACAAACGACAGAATTCTACGAGCAGTACTTC. This translates into CASSEQTTEFYEQYF. The full variable domain, completed using reference TRBV7-2 and TRBJ2-7, is GAGVSQSPSNKVTEKGKDVELRCDPISGHTALYWYRQSLGQGLEFLIYFQGNSAPDKSGLPSDRFSAERTGGSVSTLTIQRTQQEDSAVYLCASSEQTTEFYEQYFGPGTRLTVT.

This rearrangement joins TRBV6-5 to TRBJ1-2; 7 nucleotides agree with TRBD1. The V gene end was trimmed by 7 bases and the J gene end by 10 bases; junction bases not matched to a gene: 6. The V gene's germline CDR1 is MNHEY and CDR2 SVGAGI. This CDR3 region has 11 residues. CDR3 protein: CASIDRVSYTF. The DNA for the CDR3 is TGTGCCAGCATCGACAGGGTTTCCTACACCTTC.

This CDR3 is CASSFPGGAGQGKGDEQFF. The DNA of the CDR3 is TGTGCCAGCAGTTTCCCTGGGGGGGCAGGACAGGGTAAAGGGGATGAGCAGTTCTTC. The gene calls are TRBV28 and TRBJ2-1, with D perhaps matching TRBD1 (8 bases). V was clipped by 3 bases and J by 8 bases, with 29 bases between them. CDR1 MDHEN and CDR2 SYDVKM come from the germline V gene. The CDR3 has 19 residues.

The chain is built from TRBV4-2 and TRBJ2-1; no clear D gene. Germline V gene data show CDR1 as LGHNA and CDR2 as YNFKEQ. There are 16 residues in the CDR3. The germline V and J ends were trimmed by 0 bases and 0 bases, with 9 bases remaining between them. CDR3 amino acids: CASSQDQRLSYNEQFF. CDR3 nucleotide sequence: TGTGCCAGCAGCCAAGACCAGCGCCTCTCCTACAATGAGCAGTTCTTC.

This chain uses TRBV5-1 with TRBJ2-5; D ambiguous. The CDR3 totals 14 residues. Germline V gives CDR1 SGHRS, CDR2 YFSETQ. With 2 bases removed from V and 2 bases from J, the gap between germline ends came to 10 bases. CDR3 in DNA: TGCGCCAGCAGCTTCCCCGAGAGGCAAGAGACCCAGTACTTC. Translation gives CASSFPERQETQYF.

The chain uses TRBV5-1 and TRBJ1-4; D gene ambiguous. CDR1 is SGHRS, CDR2 YFSETQ, per germline. Trimming cost V 2 bases and J 6 bases, with 11 bases left between them. The CDR3 runs 14 residues. The CDR3 DNA follows: TGCGCCAGCAGCTTAGGAGATGTGGATGAAAAACTGTTTTTT. This encodes CASSLGDVDEKLFF.

The rearrangement joins TRBV12-2 to TRBJ2-1; the table's TRBD1 call for D was not verified on the DNA. TRBV12-2 counts as a pseudogene. CDR3 size: 15 residues. The CDR3 DNA follows: TGTGCAAGTCGCTTACCACGAGGACAGGGAGGGGAGCAGTTCTTC. It codes for CASRLPRGQGGEQFF.

This clone appeared once. The genes are TRBV28 and TRBJ2-7; no definite D call. The ends were cut back, 2 bases at V and 6 bases at J, with 11 bases in the middle. The CDR3 is 13 residues long. The germline CDR1 and CDR2 sequences are MDHEN and SYDVKM. CDR3 in DNA: TGTGCCAGCAGTTTACAGCGTAGTCCCGAGCAGTACTTC. The encoded protein is CASSLQRSPEQYF.

This rearrangement joins TRBV30 to TRBJ2-1, with D tentatively TRBD2 (6 bases). The CDR3 is 13 amino acids. The germline V gene encodes CDR1 GTSNPN and CDR2 SVGIG (reference sequence). The CDR3 DNA is TGTGCTGCCCGCGGGACGGCGGGTCATGAGCAGTTCTTC. Protein product: CAARGTAGHEQFF.